Included here is one T cell receptor beta chain sequence, with context. The antigen is unknown. This entry belongs to a study of T cell responses to AZD1222 COVID-19 vaccine. Findings and caveats of the study: Clonal diversity was possibly underestimated, and the donors were mostly white British, with more females.

Generated by immunoSEQ multiplex PCR, the TCRdb table keeps only in-frame clones and is missing some. In the table there are 150,000 to 200,000 clones, around 90% of which are singletons. Looked up from germline, CDR1 is SGHAT and CDR2 is FQNNGV. There are 18 residues in the CDR3. With 0 bases removed from V and 4 bases from J, the gap between germline ends came to 21 bases. The rearrangement links TRBV11-2 to TRBJ1-2, with D unclear. Sequencing used peripheral blood, obtained on day 0 of AZD1222 vaccination. The source of this sequence is an adult in good health. DNA for the CDR3: TGTGCCAGCAGCTTAGATCAGTTAGGCCAGGCGGATTCCTATGGCTACACCTTC. Translating gives CASSLDQLGQADSYGYTF.